The 32 T cell receptor beta chains presented below share a single source sample, sequenced in a study of OX40 agonist ivuxolimab in advanced cancers. Data came from immunoSEQ multiplex PCR; TCRdb stores just in-frame clones and leaves some out. This table has 60,000 to 70,000 clones, approximately 92% appearing once. This specimen consisted of CD4+ or CD8+ T cells sorted from blood, obtained in a trial of the OX40 agonist ivuxolimab. Receptors originate from an adult with an advanced solid tumor such as melanoma, head and neck, liver or kidney cancer.

The chain has TRBV9 and TRBJ2-4, with D perhaps given as TRBD1 or TRBD2 (5 bases each). V was pared by 5 bases and J by 0 bases, with 9 bases between. This CDR3 contains 14 residues. In germline, CDR1 is SGDLS, CDR2 YYNGEE. This chain's CDR3 is CASSGGLAKNIQYF. As DNA, the CDR3 is TGTGCCAGCAGTGGGGGATTAGCCAAAAACATTCAGTACTTC.

This chain links TRBV15 with TRBJ2-7, with 9 positions matching TRBD2. The ends lost 0 bases at V and 4 bases at J; junction bases unmatched: 10. Germline assignment: CDR1 LNHNV and CDR2 YYDKDF (reference sequence). The CDR3 totals 17 residues. CDR3 bases: TGTGCCACCAGCAGAGATGGGGTGGGTAGCGGGAGTTACGAGCAGTACTTC. Amino acids: CATSRDGVGSGSYEQYF.

This clone was counted once. The chain links TRBV7-3 to TRBJ2-7; D gene ambiguous. CDR1 is SGHTA, CDR2 FQGTGA, per germline. The CDR3 loop spans 12 amino acids. V lost 6 bases, J lost 3 bases, and 9 bases lay in between. The CDR3 DNA is TGTGCCAGCAGTCAGGACGGCTACGAGCAGTACTTC. Protein: CASSQDGYEQYF.

The rearrangement uses TRBV9 and TRBJ1-3; no clear D gene. The CDR3 consists of 15 residues. V shed 4 bases and J shed 8 bases, with 19 bases lying between them. Germline assignment: CDR1 SGDLS and CDR2 YYNGEE. CDR3 in amino acids: CASSYGVTADDTIYF. In DNA form, the CDR3 reads TGTGCCAGCAGCTATGGGGTTACAGCGGATGACACCATATATTTT.

This clone was seen just once. V is TRBV4-1 and J is TRBJ2-2, with unresolved D. V lost 1 base, J lost 6 bases, and 6 bases lay in between. The germline CDR1 and CDR2 sequences are MGHRA and YSYEKL. This CDR3 comprises 13 residues. The CDR3 DNA reads as TGCGCCAGCAGCCAAGGATTGGCCGGGGAGCTGTTTTTT. It specifies CASSQGLAGELFF.

This clone was found once. This chain uses TRBV27 with TRBJ2-7, with 9 bases that match TRBD2. The CDR3 spans 15 residues. J lost 1 base, V lost 5 bases, and 6 bases had no gene match. Germline V gene data show CDR1 as MNHEY and CDR2 as SMNVEV (reference sequence). CDR3 in amino acids: CASSRRSGSSYEQYF. CDR3 in DNA: TGTGCCAGCAGTCGCCGTAGCGGGAGTTCCTACGAGCAGTACTTC.

V usage is TRBV27 and J usage is TRBJ1-1; D gene unclear. Trimming took off 5 bases at V and 6 bases at J, with 13 bases between the two ends. This CDR3 spans 13 amino acids. Germline values: CDR1 MNHEY, CDR2 SMNVEV (reference sequence). The CDR3 bases are TGTGCCAGCAGTCCCCCCGCGCGGGCTGAAGCTTTCTTT. It translates to CASSPPARAEAFF.

This clone was seen only once. The chain is built from TRBV11-2 and TRBJ2-7; 9 bases agree with TRBD1. The V gene end was trimmed by 3 bases and the J gene end by 0 bases; junction bases not matched to a gene: 6. Germline assignment: CDR1 SGHAT and CDR2 FQNNGV. The CDR3 length is 16 residues. The DNA of the CDR3 is TGTGCCAGCAGCTTTAGGGGGGGACAGGGCTCCTACGAGCAGTACTTC. Amino acid sequence: CASSFRGGQGSYEQYF.

This clone was recorded once. The J gene is TRBJ2-2, the V gene TRBV7-9, with 9 bases that match TRBD2. This CDR3 has 16 amino acids. Germline CDR1 is SEHNR and CDR2 is FQNEAQ (reference sequence). V lost 4 bases to trimming and J lost 5 bases; unmatched junction nucleotides: 8. The CDR3 region has the DNA TGTGCCAGCAGCTCCCTAGCGGGGCCGGTTACCGGGGAGCTGTTTTTT. The encoded protein is CASSSLAGPVTGELFF.

This rearrangement joins TRBV25-1 to TRBJ2-1, with 12 bases lining up with TRBD1. This CDR3 has 17 residues. V lost 0 bases and J lost 8; bases outside the gene matches: 8. Germline CDR1 is MGHDK and CDR2 is SYGVNS. CDR3 sequence: CASSEYVGTGGFYEQFF. The CDR3 nucleotides are TGTGCCAGCAGTGAATATGTAGGGACAGGGGGCTTCTATGAGCAGTTCTTC.

This chain joins TRBV27 and TRBJ2-7; possibly TRBD2 for D (5 bases). The CDR3 is made up of 16 amino acids. V was clipped by 0 bases and J by 2 bases, with 14 bases between them. The germline V gene has CDR1 MNHEY and CDR2 SMNVEV (reference sequence). Written as DNA, the CDR3 is TGTGCCAGCAGTTTATCTCCCCCCGTCGGGGCCTACGAGCAGTACTTC. Translated, it gives CASSLSPPVGAYEQYF.

The chain combines TRBV5-5 with TRBJ2-7; D possibly matches TRBD1 or TRBD2 (6 bases each). In germline, CDR1 is SGHKS, CDR2 YYEKEE (reference sequence). With 2 bases removed from V and 5 bases from J, the gap between germline ends came to 17 bases. The length of the CDR3 is 15 residues. The CDR3 sequence: CASSFSPGAGHEQYF. CDR3 nucleotide sequence: TGTGCCAGCAGCTTCTCCCCGGGGGCAGGCCACGAGCAGTACTTC.

V usage is TRBV7-9 and J usage is TRBJ2-7; D is undetermined. This CDR3 has 16 residues. CDR1 is SEHNR, CDR2 FQNEAQ, per germline (reference sequence). V dropped 1 base and J dropped 5 bases, with 18 bases sitting between them. CDR3 sequence: CASSLGTQIKPHEQYF. CDR3 sequence (DNA): TGTGCCAGCAGCTTAGGGACCCAAATTAAGCCCCACGAGCAGTACTTC.

The chain joins TRBV27 to TRBJ2-1; the D call may be TRBD1 or TRBD2 (6 bases each). Germline lookup yields CDR1 MNHEY and CDR2 SMNVEV (reference sequence). The V end lost 3 bases, the J end lost 6 bases, and 15 bases lay between the germline ends. This CDR3 is built from 15 residues. The CDR3 loop is CASSFSGGLANEQFF. The DNA for the CDR3 is TGTGCCAGCAGTTTCTCCGGGGGCCTGGCCAATGAGCAGTTCTTC.

The rearrangement joins TRBV30 to TRBJ1-3, with no clear D. In germline, CDR1 is GTSNPN, CDR2 SVGIG (reference sequence). The germline V and J ends were trimmed by 2 bases and 4 bases, with 9 bases remaining between them. CDR3 length: 13 residues. CDR3 amino acids: CAWSSLDGNTIYF. As DNA, the CDR3 is TGTGCCTGGAGTTCTCTGGACGGAAACACCATATATTTT.

The V and J genes are TRBV5-1 and TRBJ1-2, with TRBD1 identical over 7 bases. With 4 bases clipped from V and 6 bases from J, the junction kept 6 bases outside the gene matches. Per the germline V gene, CDR1 is SGHRS and CDR2 is YFSETQ. This CDR3 spans 13 amino acids. CDR3 residues: CASSIWDSDGYTF. The DNA for the CDR3 is TGCGCCAGCAGCATCTGGGACAGTGATGGCTACACCTTC.

This clone was seen once. V and J are TRBV28 and TRBJ2-1, with D uncertain. Germline assignment: CDR1 MDHEN and CDR2 SYDVKM. V dropped 3 bases and J dropped 12 bases, with 15 bases sitting between them. The CDR3 contains 13 residues. The CDR3 protein is CASSFTVWETQFF. The CDR3, as DNA: TGTGCCAGCAGTTTTACGGTGTGGGAAACGCAGTTCTTC.

This chain links TRBV27 with TRBJ2-3; D may be TRBD1 or TRBD2 (5 bases each). V shed 11 bases and J shed 6 bases, with 15 bases lying between them. Germline-derived CDR1 and CDR2 are MNHEY and SMNVEV (reference sequence). This CDR3 is built from 12 residues. The CDR3 bases are TGTGCCTCCGGGACCTTGGTGGATACGCAGTATTTT. Translated, it gives CASGTLVDTQYF.

The gene calls are TRBV19 and TRBJ2-1; 7 positions match TRBD2. Trimming removed 1 base from V and 6 bases from J; junction bases left unmatched: 6. The CDR3 loop spans 15 amino acids. From germline, CDR1 is LNHDA and CDR2 SQIVND (reference sequence). CDR3 amino acids: CASSIAGGMTNEQFF. CDR3 coding DNA: TGTGCCAGTAGTATAGCGGGAGGAATGACCAATGAGCAGTTCTTC.

This rearrangement joins TRBV11-2 to TRBJ2-2; unclear D gene. CDR1 SGHAT and CDR2 FQNNGV come from the germline V gene. V was pared by 8 bases and J by 0 bases, with 7 bases between. The CDR3 is made up of 13 amino acids. The CDR3 region is CASDRSNTGELFF. DNA for the CDR3: TGTGCCAGCGACCGGTCGAACACCGGGGAGCTGTTTTTT.

V and J are TRBV27 and TRBJ2-7, with 7 bases identical to TRBD2. The V and J ends lost 6 bases and 3 bases, in that order; junction bases with no gene match: 8. The germline V gene encodes CDR1 MNHEY and CDR2 SMNVEV (reference sequence). The CDR3 sequence is 14 residues long. DNA of the CDR3: TGTGCCAGCAGCTCCGGGCTAGCGGTCTACGAGCAGTACTTC. Amino acid sequence: CASSSGLAVYEQYF.

The chain combines TRBV28 with TRBJ2-7; D is perhaps TRBD1 or TRBD2 (5 bases each). Per germline, CDR1 MDHEN and CDR2 SYDVKM. V was pared by 3 bases and J by 0 bases, with 15 bases between. CDR3 size: 16 residues. The CDR3 DNA follows: TGTGCCAGCAGTTTTAAACGGGACCTCCTCTCCTACGAGCAGTACTTC. This translates into CASSFKRDLLSYEQYF.

This clone was found a few times. The rearrangement links TRBV30 to TRBJ2-7, with D possibly TRBD1 on 6 matching bases. CDR1 and CDR2 from the germline V gene are GTSNPN and SVGIG (reference sequence). CDR3 length: 14 residues. V gave up 2 bases and J gave up 3 bases, with 14 bases separating them. CDR3 DNA sequence: TGTGCCTGGAGTCCCAGGGGTTGGAGCTACGAGCAGTACTTC. Translated, it gives CAWSPRGWSYEQYF.

The chain couples TRBV5-1 to TRBJ2-7; D is possibly TRBD1 (5 bases). Trimming cost V 4 bases and J 1 base, with 15 bases left between them. The CDR3 totals 15 residues. Germline CDR1 reads SGHRS; CDR2 reads YFSETQ. The CDR3 region has the DNA TGCGCCAGCAGCCACAAGCAGGGTGTTTCCTACGAGCAGTACTTC. Its protein is CASSHKQGVSYEQYF.

V usage is TRBV4-1 and J usage is TRBJ2-3, with 7 positions matching TRBD2. Germline V CDR1 and CDR2: MGHRA, YSYEKL. V gave up 4 bases and J gave up 5 bases; unmatched junction bases: 9. This CDR3 is 15 amino acids long. For the CDR3, the DNA is TGCGCCAGCAGCCTTGCAAAGGGAGGGGTAGATACGCAGTATTTT. This translates into CASSLAKGGVDTQYF.

The genes are TRBV6-1 and TRBJ1-2, with 9 bases matching TRBD1. The CDR3 length is 14 residues. From germline, CDR1 is MNHNS and CDR2 SASEGT. V lost 5 bases to trimming and J lost 5 bases; unmatched junction nucleotides: 6. The CDR3 here is CASSSRDRAYGYTF. As DNA, the CDR3 is TGTGCCAGCAGTAGCCGGGACAGGGCGTATGGCTACACCTTC.

V is TRBV25-1 and J is TRBJ2-5; 10 bases line up with TRBD1. The tail of the sequence fits TRBJ2-7 better, so the J call may be wrong. Germline V CDR1 and CDR2: MGHDK, SYGVNS. The CDR3 extends over 16 amino acids. CDR3 amino acids: CASSTSLGQGSYEQYF. The CDR3 nucleotides read TGTGCCAGCAGCACATCCCTGGGACAGGGGTCCTACGAGCAGTACTTC.

This chain links TRBV15 with TRBJ1-3; D remains ambiguous. Germline values: CDR1 LNHNV, CDR2 YYDKDF (reference sequence). The CDR3 is made up of 20 amino acids. The germline V and J ends were trimmed by 1 base and 0 bases, with 22 bases remaining between them. CDR3: CATSRVPPMVEEISGNTIYF. The CDR3 coding sequence is TGTGCCACCAGCAGAGTCCCCCCAATGGTGGAGGAAATCTCTGGAAACACCATATATTTT.

The chain combines TRBV27 with TRBJ1-5; unclear D gene. The CDR3 extends over 15 amino acids. Germline V gene lookup returns CDR1 MNHEY and CDR2 SMNVEV (reference sequence). The germline V and J ends were trimmed by 5 bases and 2 bases, with 13 bases remaining between them. In DNA form, the CDR3 reads TGTGCCAGCAGTCCTAACGGCAAGGGCAATCAGCCCCAGCATTTT. Its translation: CASSPNGKGNQPQHF.

The V call is TRBV10-2, the J call TRBJ1-1; 8 positions agree with TRBD1. This CDR3 has 12 amino acids. J lost 5 bases, V lost 7 bases, and 3 bases had no gene match. The germline V gene encodes CDR1 WSHSY and CDR2 SAAADI. CDR3 region: CASITGGTEAFF. CDR3 sequence (DNA): TGCGCCAGCATCACAGGGGGAACTGAAGCTTTCTTT.

This clone was detected a few times. The CDR3 coding sequence is TGCGCCAGCAGTCTAAAGAAACTTGCCCCGGGTAGCTACACCTTC. Its protein product is CASSLKKLAPGSYTF. This sequence joins TRBV23-1 and TRBJ1-2; D remains unclear. TRBV23-1 falls under the ORF class, with uncertain function. The V end lost 4 bases, the J end lost 9 bases, and 21 bases lay between the germline ends. The CDR3 length is 15 residues.

V is TRBV4-1 and J is TRBJ1-2; D gene ambiguous. Germline V gives CDR1 MGHRA, CDR2 YSYEKL. CDR3 length: 16 amino acids. Trimming cost V 0 bases and J 7 bases, with 18 bases left between them. The CDR3: CASSQDVRLQRGGYTF. CDR3 nucleotides: TGCGCCAGCAGCCAAGATGTTAGGCTGCAGAGAGGTGGCTACACCTTC.